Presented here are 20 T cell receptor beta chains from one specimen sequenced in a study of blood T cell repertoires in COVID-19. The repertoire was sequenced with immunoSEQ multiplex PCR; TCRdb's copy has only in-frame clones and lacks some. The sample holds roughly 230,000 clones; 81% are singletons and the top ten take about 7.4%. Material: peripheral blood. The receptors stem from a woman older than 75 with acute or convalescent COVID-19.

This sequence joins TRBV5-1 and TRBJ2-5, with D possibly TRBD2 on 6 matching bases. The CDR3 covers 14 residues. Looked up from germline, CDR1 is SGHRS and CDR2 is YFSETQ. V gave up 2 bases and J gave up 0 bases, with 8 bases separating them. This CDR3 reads CASSFGGYQETQYF. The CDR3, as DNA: TGCGCCAGCAGCTTCGGGGGTTACCAAGAGACCCAGTACTTC.

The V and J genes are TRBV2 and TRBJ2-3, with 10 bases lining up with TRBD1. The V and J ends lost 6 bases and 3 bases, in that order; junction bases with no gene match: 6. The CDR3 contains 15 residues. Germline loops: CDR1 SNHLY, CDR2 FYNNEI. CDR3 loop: CASRADRGRTDTQYF. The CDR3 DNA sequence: TGTGCCAGCAGGGCAGACAGGGGGCGTACAGATACGCAGTATTTT.

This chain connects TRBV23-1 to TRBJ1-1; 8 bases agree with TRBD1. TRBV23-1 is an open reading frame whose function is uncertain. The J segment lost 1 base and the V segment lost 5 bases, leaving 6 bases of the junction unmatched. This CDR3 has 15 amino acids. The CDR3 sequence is CASSLTGEANTEAFF. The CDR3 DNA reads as TGCGCCAGCAGTTTGACAGGGGAAGCGAACACTGAAGCTTTCTTT.

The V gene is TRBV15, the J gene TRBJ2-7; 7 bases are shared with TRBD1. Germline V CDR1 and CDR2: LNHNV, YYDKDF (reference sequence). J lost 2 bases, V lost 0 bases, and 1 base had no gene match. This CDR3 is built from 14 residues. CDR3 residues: CATSREGTAYEQYF. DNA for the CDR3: TGTGCCACCAGCAGAGAGGGGACAGCCTACGAGCAGTACTTC.

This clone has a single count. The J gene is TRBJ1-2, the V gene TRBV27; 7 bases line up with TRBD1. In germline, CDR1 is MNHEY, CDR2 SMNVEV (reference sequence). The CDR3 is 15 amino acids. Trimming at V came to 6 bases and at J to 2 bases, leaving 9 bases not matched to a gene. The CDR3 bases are TGTGCCAGCAGCCAAGACCGGGACAGAAACTATGGCTACACCTTC. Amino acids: CASSQDRDRNYGYTF.

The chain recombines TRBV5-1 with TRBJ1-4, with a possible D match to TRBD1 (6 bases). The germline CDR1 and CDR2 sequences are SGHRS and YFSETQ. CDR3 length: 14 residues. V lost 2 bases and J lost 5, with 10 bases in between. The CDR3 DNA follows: TGCGCCAGCAGCTTAACAACAGGGAATGAAAAACTGTTTTTT. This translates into CASSLTTGNEKLFF.

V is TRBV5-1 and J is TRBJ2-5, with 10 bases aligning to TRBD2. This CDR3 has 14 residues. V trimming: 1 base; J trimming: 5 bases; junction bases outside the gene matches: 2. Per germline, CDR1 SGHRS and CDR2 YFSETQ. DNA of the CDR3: TGCGCCAGCAGCTTGTCTAGCGGGGGTGAGACCCAGTACTTC. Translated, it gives CASSLSSGGETQYF.

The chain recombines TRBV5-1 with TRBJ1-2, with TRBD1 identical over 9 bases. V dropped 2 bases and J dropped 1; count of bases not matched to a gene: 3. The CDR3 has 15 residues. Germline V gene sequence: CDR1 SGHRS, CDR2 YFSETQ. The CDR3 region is CASSLDRGGNYGYTF. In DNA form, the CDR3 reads TGCGCCAGCAGCTTAGACAGGGGGGGTAACTATGGCTACACCTTC.

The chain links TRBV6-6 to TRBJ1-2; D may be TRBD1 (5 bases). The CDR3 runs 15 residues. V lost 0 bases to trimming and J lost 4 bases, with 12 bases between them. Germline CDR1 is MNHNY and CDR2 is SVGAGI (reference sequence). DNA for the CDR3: TGTGCCAGCAGTTACTCCCAGACAGAACGCTATGGCTACACCTTC. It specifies CASSYSQTERYGYTF.

The DNA of the CDR3 is TGTGCCAGCGCCCTCGGGACAGGGGGCGAGCAGTACTTC. Amino acids: CASALGTGGEQYF. The rearrangement uses TRBV9 and TRBJ2-7; TRBD1 aligns across 11 bases. V was pared by 7 bases and J by 6 bases, with 6 bases of the junction left unmatched. The germline V gene has CDR1 SGDLS and CDR2 YYNGEE. The CDR3 length is 13 residues.

The CDR3 spells CASSGANSYGYTF. The CDR3 nucleotides read TGTGCCAGTAGCGGGGCAAACTCATATGGCTACACCTTC. The chain employs TRBV2 and TRBJ1-2; maybe TRBD1 (5 bases). Looked up from germline, CDR1 is SNHLY and CDR2 is FYNNEI. The V end was cut by 9 bases, the J end by 5 bases, with 16 bases between. The CDR3 consists of 13 residues.

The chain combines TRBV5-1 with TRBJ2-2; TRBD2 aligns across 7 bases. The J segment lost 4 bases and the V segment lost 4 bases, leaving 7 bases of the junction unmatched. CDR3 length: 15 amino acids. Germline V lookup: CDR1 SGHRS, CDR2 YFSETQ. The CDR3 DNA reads TGCGCCAGCAGCCTGCCTAGGGAGGGCACCGGGGAGCTGTTTTTT. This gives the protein CASSLPREGTGELFF.

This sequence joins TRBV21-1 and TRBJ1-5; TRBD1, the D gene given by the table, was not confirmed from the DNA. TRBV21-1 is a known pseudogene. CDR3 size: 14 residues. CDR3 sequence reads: CASSRTGDNQPQHF. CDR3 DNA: TGTGCCAGCAGCAGGACAGGGGACAATCAGCCCCAGCATTTT.

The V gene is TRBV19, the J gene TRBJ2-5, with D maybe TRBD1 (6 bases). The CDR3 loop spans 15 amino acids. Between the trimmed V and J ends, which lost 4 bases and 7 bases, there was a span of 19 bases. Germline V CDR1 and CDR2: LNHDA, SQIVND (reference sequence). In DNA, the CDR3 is TGTGCCAGTAGTAGGGGTGACAGGTCCTTGGGGACCCAGTACTTC. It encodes CASSRGDRSLGTQYF.

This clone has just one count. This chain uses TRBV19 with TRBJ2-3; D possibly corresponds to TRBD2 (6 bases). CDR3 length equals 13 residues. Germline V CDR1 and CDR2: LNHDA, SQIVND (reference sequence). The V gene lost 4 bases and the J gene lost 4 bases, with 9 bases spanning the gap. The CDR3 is CASSRASADTQYF. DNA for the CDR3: TGTGCCAGTAGTAGAGCTAGCGCAGATACGCAGTATTTT.

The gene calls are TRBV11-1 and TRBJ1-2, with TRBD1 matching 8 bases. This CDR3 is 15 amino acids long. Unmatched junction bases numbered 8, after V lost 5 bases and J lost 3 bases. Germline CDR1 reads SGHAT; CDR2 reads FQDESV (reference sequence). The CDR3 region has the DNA TGTGCCAGCAGCCCGGGACAGGAGGCCTACTATGGCTACACCTTC. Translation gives CASSPGQEAYYGYTF.

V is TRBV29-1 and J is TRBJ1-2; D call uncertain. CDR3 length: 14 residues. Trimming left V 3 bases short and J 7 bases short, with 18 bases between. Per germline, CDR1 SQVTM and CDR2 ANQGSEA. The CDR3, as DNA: TGCAGCGTTGATTTCTTCGGAGGGAAGGCTGGCTACACCTTC. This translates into CSVDFFGGKAGYTF.

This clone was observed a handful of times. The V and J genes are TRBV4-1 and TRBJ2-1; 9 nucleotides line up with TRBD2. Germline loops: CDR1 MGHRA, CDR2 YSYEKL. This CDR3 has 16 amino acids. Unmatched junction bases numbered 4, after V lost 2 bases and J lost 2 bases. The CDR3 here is CASSQIASGTYNEQFF. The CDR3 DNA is TGCGCCAGCAGCCAAATAGCTAGCGGGACCTACAATGAGCAGTTCTTC.

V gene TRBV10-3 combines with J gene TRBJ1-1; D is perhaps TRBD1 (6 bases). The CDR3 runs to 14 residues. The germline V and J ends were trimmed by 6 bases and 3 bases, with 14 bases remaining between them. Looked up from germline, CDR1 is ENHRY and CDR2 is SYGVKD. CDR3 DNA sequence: TGTGCCATCAGAGTGACAGGCCAGGACACTGAAGCTTTCTTT. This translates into CAIRVTGQDTEAFF.

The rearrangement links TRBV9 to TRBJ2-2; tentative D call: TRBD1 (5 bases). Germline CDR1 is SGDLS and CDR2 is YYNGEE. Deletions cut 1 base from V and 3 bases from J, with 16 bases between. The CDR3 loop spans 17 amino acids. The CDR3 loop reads CASSVSPRQGHTGELFF. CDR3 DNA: TGTGCCAGCAGCGTATCCCCCCGGCAGGGCCACACCGGGGAGCTGTTTTTT.